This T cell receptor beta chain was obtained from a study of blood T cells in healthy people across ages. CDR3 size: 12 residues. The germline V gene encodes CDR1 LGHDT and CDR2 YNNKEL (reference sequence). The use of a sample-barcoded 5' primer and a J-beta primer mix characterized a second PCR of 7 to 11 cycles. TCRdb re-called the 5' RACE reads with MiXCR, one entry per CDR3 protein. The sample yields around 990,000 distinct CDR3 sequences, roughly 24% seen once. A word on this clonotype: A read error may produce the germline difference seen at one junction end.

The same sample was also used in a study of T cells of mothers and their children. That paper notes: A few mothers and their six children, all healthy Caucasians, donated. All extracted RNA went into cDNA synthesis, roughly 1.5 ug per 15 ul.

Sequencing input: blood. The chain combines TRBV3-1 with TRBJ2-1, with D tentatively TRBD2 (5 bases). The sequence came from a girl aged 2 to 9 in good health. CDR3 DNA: TGTGCCAGCAGCCCGGCCGGGTGGGAGCAGCTCTTC. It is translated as CASSPAGWEQLF.